This is a list of T cell receptor beta chains from one sample in a study of graft-versus-host responses after intestinal transplantation. What these receptors recognize is not known. Assay used: immunoSEQ multiplex PCR; TCRdb lists only in-frame clones, some missing. The sample has approximately 110,000 clones, approximately 92% seen once. The specimen comprised unstimulated CD4+ T cells sorted from spleen or lymph node cells, sampled before transplant. These TCRs come from a human donor who was the organ donor for an intestinal transplant. CDR3s include the opening cysteine and the closing phenylalanine or tryptophan. The order of the fields is J gene, clone size, D gene, V gene, CDR3 protein, CDR3 DNA. D genes are given only for firm matches. Not every row has a clone size; where given, it reads once, few, many or a size class.

>TRBJ2-5|-|-|TRBV25-1
CASSDPGSAETQYF
TGTGCCAGCAGTGACCCAGGGTCCGCAGAGACCCAGTACTTC
>TRBJ2-5|-|TRBD1|TRBV7-6
CASSPTGGGQTQYF
TGTGCCAGCAGCCCGACAGGGGGCGGACAGACCCAGTACTTC
>TRBJ2-1|-|TRBD1|TRBV28
CASSFWGAGGYNEQFF
TGTGCCAGCAGTTTTTGGGGTGCAGGGGGCTACAATGAGCAGTTCTTC
>TRBJ2-7|-|-|TRBV6-6
CASRTPSYEQYF
TGTGCCAGCAGGACCCCCTCCTACGAGCAGTACTTC
>TRBJ1-2|few|-|TRBV9
CASSVGTNYGYTF
TGTGCCAGCAGCGTAGGGACAAACTATGGCTACACCTTC
>TRBJ1-4|-|TRBD1|TRBV7-9
CASSLKGQGGTNEKLFF
TGTGCCAGCAGCTTAAAAGGACAGGGTGGAACTAATGAAAAACTGTTTTTT
>TRBJ2-7|once|TRBD1|TRBV6-4
CASSEVRGPPPFAYEQYF
TGTGCCAGCAGTGAGGTCAGGGGGCCTCCTCCGTTCGCCTACGAGCAGTACTTC
>TRBJ1-1|-|-|TRBV10-3
CAISELRGRVNTEAFF
TGTGCCATCAGTGAGTTGAGGGGCAGGGTGAACACTGAAGCTTTCTTT
>TRBJ2-1|-|-|TRBV9
CASSVGSSYNEQFF
TGTGCCAGCAGCGTAGGGAGCTCCTACAATGAGCAGTTCTTC
>TRBJ2-3|-|-|TRBV5-1
CASSLVGDTQYF
TGCGCCAGCAGCTTGGTCGGTGATACGCAGTATTTT
>TRBJ2-5|-|-|TRBV4-3
CASSQVLGSYQETQYF
TGCGCCAGCAGCCAAGTACTGGGATCATACCAAGAGACCCAGTACTTC
>TRBJ1-2|once|TRBD1|TRBV6-1
CASIGQGWGYTF
TGTGCCAGCATTGGACAGGGTTGGGGCTACACCTTC
>TRBJ2-7|-|TRBD2|TRBV11-2
CASSWTSGSFNEQYF
TGTGCCAGCAGCTGGACTAGCGGGAGTTTCAACGAGCAGTACTTC
>TRBJ2-7|-|-|TRBV4-1
CASSHETGTYEQYF
TGTGCCAGCAGCCACGAGACAGGAACCTACGAGCAGTACTTC
>TRBJ2-2|-|TRBD2|TRBV19
CASSTLAANTGELFF
TGTGCCAGTAGTACCCTAGCGGCAAACACCGGGGAGCTGTTTTTT
>TRBJ1-1|once|-|TRBV4-2
CASSQDRRVGYTEAFF
TGTGCCAGCAGCCAAGATCGCCGGGTGGGGTACACTGAAGCTTTCTTT
>TRBJ2-3|once|-|TRBV4-1
CASSQDKWVAGDTQYF
TGCGCCAGCAGCCAAGATAAATGGGTAGCTGGGGATACGCAGTATTTT
>TRBJ2-1|-|-|TRBV11-2
CASSSGIAEYNEQFF
TGTGCCAGCAGCTCCGGGATAGCGGAATACAATGAGCAGTTCTTC
>TRBJ1-2|-|-|TRBV6-6
CASSRDGYTF
TGTGCCAGCAGCAGGGATGGCTACACCTTC
>TRBJ1-2|-|-|TRBV6-5
CASSGATGSNYGYTF
TGTGCCAGCAGTGGGGCCACAGGGAGTAACTATGGCTACACCTTC
>TRBJ1-3|-|-|TRBV4-3
CASSLEKGSGNTIYF
TGCGCCAGCAGCTTAGAAAAGGGCAGCGGAAACACCATATATTTT
>TRBJ1-2|-|-|TRBV28
CASLNRSGNYGYTF
TGTGCCAGCCTTAACCGATCGGGTAACTATGGCTACACCTTC
>TRBJ1-4|once|TRBD1|TRBV18
CASSPREQGGIEKLFF
TGTGCCAGCTCACCCAGAGAACAGGGGGGAATTGAAAAACTGTTTTTT
>TRBJ1-1|-|-|TRBV7-2
CASSYPRGRGNTEAFF
TGTGCCAGCAGCTACCCCCGGGGCCGGGGTAACACTGAAGCTTTCTTT
>TRBJ1-1|-|-|TRBV9
CASSVGGGVGTEAFF
TGTGCCAGCAGCGTAGGGGGAGGGGTGGGCACTGAAGCTTTCTTT
>TRBJ2-1|-|-|TRBV4-3
CASSQGSSYNEQFF
TGCGCCAGCAGCCAAGGGAGTAGCTACAATGAGCAGTTCTTC
>TRBJ2-7|-|-|TRBV21-1
CASSKGLSVGLAGGPLVYEQYF
TGTGCCAGCAGCAAAGGTTTATCGGTCGGGCTAGCGGGAGGGCCATTAGTCTACGAGCAGTACTTC
>TRBJ2-3|-|TRBD1|TRBV27
CASSPDRASTDTQYF
TGTGCCAGCAGTCCGGACAGGGCTAGCACAGATACGCAGTATTTT